Sequencing of this T cell receptor (beta chain) was carried out in a study of T cell responses to AZD1222 COVID-19 vaccine. Clones were read by immunoSEQ multiplex PCR, and TCRdb kept only the in-frame ones, dropping some. The sample has roughly 200,000 clones; over 80% are singletons. The CDR3 consists of 16 residues. Trimming left V 5 bases short and J 1 base short, with 19 bases between. The V gene's germline CDR1 is SGHRS and CDR2 YFSETQ. Specimen: peripheral blood, collected 28 days after the second dose of the MenACWY control vaccine. The receptor was isolated from an adult who received the MenACWY meningococcal vaccine as a control. V gene TRBV5-1 combines with J gene TRBJ2-7, with a possible D match to TRBD1 (6 bases). CDR3 sequence (DNA): TGCGCCAGCAGGGGTACGACAGGTGGGCAATCCTACGAGCAGTACTTC. Translation gives CASRGTTGGQSYEQYF.